The rows below give T cell receptor beta chains drawn from one sample of a study of beta chain features in type 1 diabetes. Clones were read by immunoSEQ multiplex PCR, and TCRdb kept only the in-frame ones, dropping some. The data contain about 740,000 clones, 13% of them seen just once; the ten biggest clones take up roughly 0.022%. Sequencing used naive CD4+ T cells from blood. The source is a man aged 18 to 35 with type 1 diabetes. CDR3s include the opening cysteine and the closing phenylalanine or tryptophan. A D gene is named only where the DNA matches it firmly. Only part of the rows carry a size: once, few, many, or a class if the clone is expanded.

>-|few|TRBV7-8|TRBJ1-6
CASSKHVTLLHF
TGTGCCAGCAGCAAGCATGTGACGCTTCTCCACTTT
>-|few|TRBV30|TRBJ2-7
CAWQSSGLSYEQYF
TGTGCCTGGCAAAGCTCAGGGTTATCCTACGAGCAGTACTTC
>-|few|TRBV7-2|TRBJ1-5
CASSLNGGGGQPQHF
TGTGCCAGCAGCTTAAATGGCGGGGGCGGACAGCCCCAGCATTTT
>-|few|TRBV11-3|TRBJ2-5
CASSLATGWETQYF
TGTGCCAGCAGCTTAGCAACGGGTTGGGAGACCCAGTACTTC
>TRBD2|-|TRBV10-3|TRBJ2-5
CAISESGGLETQYF
TGTGCCATCAGTGAGAGCGGGGGACTAGAGACCCAGTACTTC
>-|few|TRBV29-1|TRBJ1-4
CSVGGRLGNEKLFF
TGCAGCGTTGGGGGCCGCCTAGGAAATGAAAAACTGTTTTTT
>-|-|TRBV2|TRBJ1-1
CASSEQRGTEAFF
TGTGCCAGCAGTGAACAGAGAGGGACTGAAGCTTTCTTT
>-|few|TRBV30|TRBJ2-7
CAWSGQEPYEQYF
TGTGCCTGGAGTGGGCAGGAGCCCTACGAGCAGTACTTC
>-|few|TRBV21-1|TRBJ2-7
CASAPRGSNDEQYF
TGTGCCAGCGCACCTCGGGGGTCCAACGACGAGCAGTACTTC
>TRBD2|few|TRBV30|TRBJ2-7
CAWRPSWVGGTSYEQYF
TGTGCCTGGAGACCCAGCTGGGTGGGGGGGACCTCCTACGAGCAGTACTTC
>-|few|TRBV11-2|TRBJ2-3
CASSLFPDTQYF
TGTGCCAGCAGCTTATTCCCAGATACGCAGTATTTT